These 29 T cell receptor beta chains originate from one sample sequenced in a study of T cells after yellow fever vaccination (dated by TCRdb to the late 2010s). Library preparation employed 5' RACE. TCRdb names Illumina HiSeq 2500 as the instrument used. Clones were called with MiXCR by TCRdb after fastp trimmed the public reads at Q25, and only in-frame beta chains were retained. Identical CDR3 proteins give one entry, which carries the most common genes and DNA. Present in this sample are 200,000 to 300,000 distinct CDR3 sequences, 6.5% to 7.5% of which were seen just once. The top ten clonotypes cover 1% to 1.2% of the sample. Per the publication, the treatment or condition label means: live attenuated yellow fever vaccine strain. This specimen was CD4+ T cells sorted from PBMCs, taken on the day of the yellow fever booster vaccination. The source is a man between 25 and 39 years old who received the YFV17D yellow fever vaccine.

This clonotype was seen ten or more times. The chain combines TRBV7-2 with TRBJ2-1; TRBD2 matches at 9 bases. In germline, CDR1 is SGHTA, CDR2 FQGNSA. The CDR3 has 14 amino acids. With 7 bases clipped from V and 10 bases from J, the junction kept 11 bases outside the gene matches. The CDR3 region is CASKVPGTSFEQFF. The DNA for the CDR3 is TGTGCCAGCAAGGTACCAGGGACTAGCTTCGAGCAGTTCTTC.

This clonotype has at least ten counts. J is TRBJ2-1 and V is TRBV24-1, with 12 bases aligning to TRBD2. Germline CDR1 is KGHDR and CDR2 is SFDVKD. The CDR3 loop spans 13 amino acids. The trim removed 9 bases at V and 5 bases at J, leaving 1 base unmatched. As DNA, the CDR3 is TGTGCCACCGGGACTAGCGGGCACAATGAGCAGTTCTTC. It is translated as CATGTSGHNEQFF.

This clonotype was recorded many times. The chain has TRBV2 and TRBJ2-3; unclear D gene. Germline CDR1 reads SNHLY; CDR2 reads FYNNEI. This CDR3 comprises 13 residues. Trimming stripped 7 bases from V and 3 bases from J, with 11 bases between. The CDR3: CASTAERTDTQYF. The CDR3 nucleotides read TGTGCCAGCACGGCAGAAAGGACAGATACGCAGTATTTT.

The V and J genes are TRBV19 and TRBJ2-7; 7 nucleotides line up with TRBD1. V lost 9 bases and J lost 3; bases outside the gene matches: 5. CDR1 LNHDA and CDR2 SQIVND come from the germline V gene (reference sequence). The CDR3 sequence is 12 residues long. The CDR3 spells CARRQGNYEQYF. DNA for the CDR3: TGTGCCAGACGACAGGGAAACTACGAGCAGTACTTC.

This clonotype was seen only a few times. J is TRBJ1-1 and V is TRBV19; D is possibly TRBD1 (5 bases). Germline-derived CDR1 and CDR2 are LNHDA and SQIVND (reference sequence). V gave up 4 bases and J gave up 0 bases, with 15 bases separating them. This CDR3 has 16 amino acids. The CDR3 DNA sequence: TGTGCCAGTAGTAAAGGGACCTTGATCTTGAACACTGAAGCTTTCTTT. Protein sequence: CASSKGTLILNTEAFF.

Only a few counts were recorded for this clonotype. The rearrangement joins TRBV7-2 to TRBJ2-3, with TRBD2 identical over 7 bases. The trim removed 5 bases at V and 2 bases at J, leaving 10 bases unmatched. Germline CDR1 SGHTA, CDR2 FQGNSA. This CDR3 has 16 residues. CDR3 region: CASSPRLAVNTDTQYF. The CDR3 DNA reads TGTGCCAGCAGCCCCCGCCTAGCGGTAAACACAGATACGCAGTATTTT.

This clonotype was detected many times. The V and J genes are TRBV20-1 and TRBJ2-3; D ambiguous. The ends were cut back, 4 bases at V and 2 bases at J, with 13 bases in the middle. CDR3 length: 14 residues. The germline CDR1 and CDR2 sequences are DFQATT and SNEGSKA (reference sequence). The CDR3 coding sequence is TGCAGTGCTACACACTACAGAGACACAGATACGCAGTATTTT. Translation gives CSATHYRDTDTQYF.

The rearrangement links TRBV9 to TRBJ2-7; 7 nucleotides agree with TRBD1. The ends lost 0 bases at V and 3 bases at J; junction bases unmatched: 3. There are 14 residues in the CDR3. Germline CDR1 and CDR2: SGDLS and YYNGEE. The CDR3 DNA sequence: TGTGCCAGCAGCGTAGCGACAGGGAGCTACGAGCAGTACTTC. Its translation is CASSVATGSYEQYF. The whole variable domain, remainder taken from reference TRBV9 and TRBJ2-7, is DSGVTQTPKHLITATGQRVTLRCSPRSGDLSVYWYQQSLDQGLQFLIQYYNGEERAKGNILERFSAQQFPDLHSELNLSSLELGDSALYFCASSVATGSYEQYFGPGTRLTVT.

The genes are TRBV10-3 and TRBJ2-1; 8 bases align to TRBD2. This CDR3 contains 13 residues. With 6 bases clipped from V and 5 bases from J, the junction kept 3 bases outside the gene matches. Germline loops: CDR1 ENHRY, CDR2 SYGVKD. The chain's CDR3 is CAIREAGDNEQFF. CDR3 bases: TGTGCCATCAGAGAAGCGGGAGACAATGAGCAGTTCTTC.

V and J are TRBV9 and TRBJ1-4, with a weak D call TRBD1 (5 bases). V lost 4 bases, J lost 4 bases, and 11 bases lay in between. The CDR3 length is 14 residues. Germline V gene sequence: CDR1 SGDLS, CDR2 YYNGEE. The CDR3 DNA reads TGTGCCAGCAGCCGGGACGCCCGTAATGAAAAACTGTTTTTT. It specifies CASSRDARNEKLFF.

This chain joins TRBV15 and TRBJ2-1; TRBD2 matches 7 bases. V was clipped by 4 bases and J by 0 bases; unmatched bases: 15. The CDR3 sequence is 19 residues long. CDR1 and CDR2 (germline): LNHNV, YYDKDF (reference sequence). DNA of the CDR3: TGTGCCACCAGCACCTCCCTAACTCTAGCGGCCGTCTCCTACAATGAGCAGTTCTTC. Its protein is CATSTSLTLAAVSYNEQFF.

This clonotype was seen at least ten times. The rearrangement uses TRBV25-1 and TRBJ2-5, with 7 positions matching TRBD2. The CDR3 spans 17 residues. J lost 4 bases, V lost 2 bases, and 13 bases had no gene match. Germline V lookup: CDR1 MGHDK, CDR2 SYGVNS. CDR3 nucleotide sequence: TGTGCCAGCAGTGAACCGGGAGGTGACCCAGGTAGAGAGACCCAGTACTTC. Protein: CASSEPGGDPGRETQYF. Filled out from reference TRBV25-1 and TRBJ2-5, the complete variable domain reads EADIYQTPRYLVIGTGKKITLECSQTMGHDKMYWYQQDPGMELHLIHYSYGVNSTEKGDLSSESTVSRIRTEHFPLTLESARPSHTSQYLCASSEPGGDPGRETQYFGPGTRLLVL.

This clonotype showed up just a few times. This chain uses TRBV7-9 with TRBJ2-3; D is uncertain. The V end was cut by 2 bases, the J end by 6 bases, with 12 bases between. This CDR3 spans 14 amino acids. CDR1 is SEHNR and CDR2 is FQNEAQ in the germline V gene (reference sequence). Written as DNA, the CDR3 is TGTGCCAGCAGCTTAAGGGCGGTCCGGGATACGCAGTATTTT. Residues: CASSLRAVRDTQYF.

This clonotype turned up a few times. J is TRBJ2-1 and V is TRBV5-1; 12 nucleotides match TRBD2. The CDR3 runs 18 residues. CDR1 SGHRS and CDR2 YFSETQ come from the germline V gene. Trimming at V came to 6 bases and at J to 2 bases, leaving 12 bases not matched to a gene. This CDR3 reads CASKKGLAGGWAYNEQFF. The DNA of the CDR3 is TGCGCCAGCAAAAAAGGCCTAGCGGGAGGGTGGGCCTACAATGAGCAGTTCTTC.

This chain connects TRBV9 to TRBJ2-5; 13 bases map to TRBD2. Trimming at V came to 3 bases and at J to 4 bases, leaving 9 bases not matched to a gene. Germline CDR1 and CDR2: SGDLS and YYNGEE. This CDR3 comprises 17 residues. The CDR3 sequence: CASSAGGGLAGRETQYF. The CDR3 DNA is TGTGCCAGCAGCGCGGGTGGGGGACTAGCGGGAAGAGAGACCCAGTACTTC.

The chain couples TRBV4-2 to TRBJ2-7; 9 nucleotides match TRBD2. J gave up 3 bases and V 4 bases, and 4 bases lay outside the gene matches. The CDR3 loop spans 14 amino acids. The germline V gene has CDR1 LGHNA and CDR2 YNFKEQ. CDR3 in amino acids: CASSPGLACYEQYF. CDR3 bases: TGTGCCAGCAGCCCGGGACTAGCCTGCTACGAGCAGTACTTC.

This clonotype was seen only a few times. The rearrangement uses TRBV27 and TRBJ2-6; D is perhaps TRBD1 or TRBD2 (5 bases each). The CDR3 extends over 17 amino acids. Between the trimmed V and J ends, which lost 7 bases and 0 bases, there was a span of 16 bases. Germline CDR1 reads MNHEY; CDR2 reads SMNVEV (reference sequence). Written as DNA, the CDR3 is TGTGCCAGCAAACCCGGGACCGGACCCTCTGGGGCCAACGTCCTGACTTTC. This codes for CASKPGTGPSGANVLTF.

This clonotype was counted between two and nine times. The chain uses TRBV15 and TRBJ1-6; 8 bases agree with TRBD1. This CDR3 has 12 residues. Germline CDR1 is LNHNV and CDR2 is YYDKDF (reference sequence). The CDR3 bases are TGTGCAGCGGGACAGGCCAATTCACCCCTCCACTTT. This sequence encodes CAAGQANSPLHF.

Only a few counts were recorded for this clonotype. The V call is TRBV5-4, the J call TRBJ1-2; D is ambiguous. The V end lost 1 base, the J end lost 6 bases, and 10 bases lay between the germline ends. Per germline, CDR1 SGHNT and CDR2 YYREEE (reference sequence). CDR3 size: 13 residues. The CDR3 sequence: CASSLFYGDGYTF. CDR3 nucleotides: TGTGCCAGCAGCTTGTTTTATGGAGATGGCTACACCTTC. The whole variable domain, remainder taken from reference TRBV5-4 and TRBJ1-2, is ETGVTQSPTHLIKTRGQQVTLRCSSQSGHNTVSWYQQALGQGPQFIFQYYREEENGRGNFPPRFSGLQFPNYSSELNVNALELDDSALYLCASSLFYGDGYTFGSGTRLTVV.

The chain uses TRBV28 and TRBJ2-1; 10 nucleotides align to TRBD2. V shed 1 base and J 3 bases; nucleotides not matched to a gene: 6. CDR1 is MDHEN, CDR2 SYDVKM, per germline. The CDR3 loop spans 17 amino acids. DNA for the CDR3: TGTGCCAGCAGTTTATTCCCTAGCGGGAGAATCTACAATGAGCAGTTCTTC. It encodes CASSLFPSGRIYNEQFF.

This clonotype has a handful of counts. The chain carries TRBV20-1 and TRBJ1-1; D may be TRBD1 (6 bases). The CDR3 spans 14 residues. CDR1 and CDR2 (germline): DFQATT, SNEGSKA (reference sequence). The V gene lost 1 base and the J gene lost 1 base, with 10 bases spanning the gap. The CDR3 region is CSARVGAPNTEAFF. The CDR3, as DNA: TGCAGTGCTAGAGTGGGGGCTCCGAACACTGAAGCTTTCTTT.

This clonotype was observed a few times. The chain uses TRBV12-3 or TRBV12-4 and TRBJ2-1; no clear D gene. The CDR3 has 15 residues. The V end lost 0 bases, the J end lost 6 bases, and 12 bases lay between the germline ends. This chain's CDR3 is CASSLAYSSSNEQFF. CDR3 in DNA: TGTGCCAGCAGTTTAGCGTATTCTAGTAGCAATGAGCAGTTCTTC.

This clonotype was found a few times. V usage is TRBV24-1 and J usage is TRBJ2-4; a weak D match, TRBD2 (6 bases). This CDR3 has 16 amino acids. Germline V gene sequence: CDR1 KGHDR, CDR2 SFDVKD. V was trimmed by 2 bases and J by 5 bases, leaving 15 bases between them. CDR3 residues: CATSDSGAGTQNIQYF. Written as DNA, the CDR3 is TGTGCCACCAGTGATTCGGGAGCAGGGACCCAAAACATTCAGTACTTC.

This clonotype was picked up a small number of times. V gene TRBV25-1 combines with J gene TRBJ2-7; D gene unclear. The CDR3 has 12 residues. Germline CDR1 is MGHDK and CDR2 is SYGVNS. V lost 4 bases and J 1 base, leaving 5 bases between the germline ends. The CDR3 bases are TGTGCCAGCAGTGGCAGGTCCTACGAGCAGTACTTC. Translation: CASSGRSYEQYF.

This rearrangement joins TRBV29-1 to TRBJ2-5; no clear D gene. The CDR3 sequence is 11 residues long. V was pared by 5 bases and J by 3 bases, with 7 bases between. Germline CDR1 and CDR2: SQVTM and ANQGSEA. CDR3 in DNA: TGCAGCGTTCGACATGAAGAGACCCAGTACTTC. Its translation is CSVRHEETQYF.

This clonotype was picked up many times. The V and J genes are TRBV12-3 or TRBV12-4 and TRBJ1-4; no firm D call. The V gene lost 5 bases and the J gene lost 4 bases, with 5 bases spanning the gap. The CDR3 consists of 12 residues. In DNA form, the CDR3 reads TGTGCCAGCAGTCGATATAATGAAAAACTGTTTTTT. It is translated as CASSRYNEKLFF.

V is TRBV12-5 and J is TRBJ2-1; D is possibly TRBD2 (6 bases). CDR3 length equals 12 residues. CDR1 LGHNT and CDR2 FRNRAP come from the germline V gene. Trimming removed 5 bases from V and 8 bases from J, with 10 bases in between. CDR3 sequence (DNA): TGTGCTAGTGGTCGTGGCGGGGATGAGCAGTTCTTC. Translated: CASGRGGDEQFF.

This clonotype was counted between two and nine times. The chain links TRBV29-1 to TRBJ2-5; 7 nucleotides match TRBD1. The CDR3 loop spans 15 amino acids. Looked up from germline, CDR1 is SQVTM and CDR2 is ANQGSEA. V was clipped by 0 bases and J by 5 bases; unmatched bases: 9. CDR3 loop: CSVEDNRGFWETQYF. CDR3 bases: TGCAGCGTTGAAGATAACAGGGGCTTTTGGGAGACCCAGTACTTC.

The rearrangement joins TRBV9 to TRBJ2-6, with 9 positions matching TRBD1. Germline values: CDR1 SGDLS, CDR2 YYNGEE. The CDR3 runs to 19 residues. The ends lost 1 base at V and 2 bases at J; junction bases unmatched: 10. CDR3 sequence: CASSVNPDRGSPGANVLTF. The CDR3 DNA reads TGTGCCAGCAGCGTAAACCCGGACAGGGGTTCACCTGGGGCCAACGTCCTGACTTTC.